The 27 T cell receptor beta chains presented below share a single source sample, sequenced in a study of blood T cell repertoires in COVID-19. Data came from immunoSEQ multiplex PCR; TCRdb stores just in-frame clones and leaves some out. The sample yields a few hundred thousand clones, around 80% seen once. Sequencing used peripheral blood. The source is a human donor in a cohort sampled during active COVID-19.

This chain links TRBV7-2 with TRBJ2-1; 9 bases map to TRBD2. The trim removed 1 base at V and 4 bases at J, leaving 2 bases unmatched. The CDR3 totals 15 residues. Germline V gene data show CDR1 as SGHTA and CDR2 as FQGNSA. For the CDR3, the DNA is TGTGCCAGCAGCTTAGAGCTAGCGGGGTACAATGAGCAGTTCTTC. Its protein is CASSLELAGYNEQFF.

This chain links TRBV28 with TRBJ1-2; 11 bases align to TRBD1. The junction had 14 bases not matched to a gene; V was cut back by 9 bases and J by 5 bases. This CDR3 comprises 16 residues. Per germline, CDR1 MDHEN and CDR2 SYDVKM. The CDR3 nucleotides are TGTGCCAGTATCCCGGGACAGGGGGTTTCAAGATATGGCTACACCTTC. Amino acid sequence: CASIPGQGVSRYGYTF.

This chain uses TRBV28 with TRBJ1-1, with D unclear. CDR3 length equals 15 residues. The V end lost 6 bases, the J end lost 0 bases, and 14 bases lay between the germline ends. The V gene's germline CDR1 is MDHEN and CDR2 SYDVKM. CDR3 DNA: TGTGCCAGCAGCCCGCTGGAGCACATGAACACTGAAGCTTTCTTT. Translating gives CASSPLEHMNTEAFF.

In nucleotides, the CDR3 is TGTGCCAGCAGCGCGGGATTTAGCGTATACTACGAGCAGTACTTC. It yields the protein CASSAGFSVYYEQYF. The gene calls are TRBV7-9 and TRBJ2-7, with a tentative D call TRBD2 (6 bases). V lost 5 bases, J lost 3 bases, and 17 bases lay in between. This CDR3 is built from 15 residues. CDR1 is SEHNR, CDR2 FQNEAQ, per germline (reference sequence).

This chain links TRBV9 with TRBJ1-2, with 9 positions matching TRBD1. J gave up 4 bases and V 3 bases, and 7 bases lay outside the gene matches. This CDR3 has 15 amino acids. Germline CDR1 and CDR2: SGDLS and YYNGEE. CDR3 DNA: TGTGCCAGCAGCGAAACAGGGGGCAGCGGCTATGGCTACACCTTC. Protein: CASSETGGSGYGYTF.

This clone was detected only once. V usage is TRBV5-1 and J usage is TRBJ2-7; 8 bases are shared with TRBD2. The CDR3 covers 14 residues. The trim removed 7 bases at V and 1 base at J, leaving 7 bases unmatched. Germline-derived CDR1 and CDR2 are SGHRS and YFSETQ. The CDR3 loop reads CASDGRDPSYEQYF. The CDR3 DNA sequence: TGCGCCAGCGACGGGAGGGACCCTTCCTACGAGCAGTACTTC.

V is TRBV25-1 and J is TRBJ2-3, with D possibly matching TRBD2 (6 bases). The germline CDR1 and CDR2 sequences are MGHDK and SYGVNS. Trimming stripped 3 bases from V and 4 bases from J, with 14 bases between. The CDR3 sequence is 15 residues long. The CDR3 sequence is CASSEAGLGADTQYF. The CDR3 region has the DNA TGTGCCAGCAGTGAGGCGGGACTCGGCGCAGATACGCAGTATTTT. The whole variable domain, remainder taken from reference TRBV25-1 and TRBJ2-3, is EADIYQTPRYLVIGTGKKITLECSQTMGHDKMYWYQQDPGMELHLIHYSYGVNSTEKGDLSSESTVSRIRTEHFPLTLESARPSHTSQYLCASSEAGLGADTQYFGPGTRLTVL.

The CDR3 reads CASSLIRQGAGNSPLHF. In DNA form, the CDR3 reads TGTGCCAGCAGCTTAATCCGACAGGGGGCTGGTAATTCACCCCTCCACTTT. This chain joins TRBV11-2 and TRBJ1-6; the match to TRBD1 covers 10 bases. Germline V gene lookup returns CDR1 SGHAT and CDR2 FQNNGV. The CDR3 consists of 17 residues. J gave up 6 bases and V 2 bases, and 7 bases lay outside the gene matches.

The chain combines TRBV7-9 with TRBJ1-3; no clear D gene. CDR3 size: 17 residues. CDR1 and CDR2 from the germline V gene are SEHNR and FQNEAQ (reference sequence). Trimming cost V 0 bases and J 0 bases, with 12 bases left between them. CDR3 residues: CASSLAPYPSSGNTIYF. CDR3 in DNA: TGTGCCAGCAGCTTAGCGCCTTACCCCAGCTCTGGAAACACCATATATTTT. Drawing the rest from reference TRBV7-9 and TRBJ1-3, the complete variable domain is DTGVSQNPRHKITKRGQNVTFRCDPISEHNRLYWYRQTLGQGPEFLTYFQNEAQLEKSRLLSDRFSAERPKGSFSTLEIQRTEQGDSAMYLCASSLAPYPSSGNTIYFGEGSWLTVV.

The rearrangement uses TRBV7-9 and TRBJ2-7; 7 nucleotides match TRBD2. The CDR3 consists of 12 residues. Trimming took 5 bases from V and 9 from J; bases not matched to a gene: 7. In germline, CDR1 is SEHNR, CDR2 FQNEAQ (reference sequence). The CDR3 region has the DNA TGTGCCAGCAGCACCACCTGGGGGGGGCAGTACTTC. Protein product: CASSTTWGGQYF. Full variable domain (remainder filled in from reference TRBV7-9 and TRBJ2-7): DTGVSQNPRHKITKRGQNVTFRCDPISEHNRLYWYRQTLGQGPEFLTYFQNEAQLEKSRLLSDRFSAERPKGSFSTLEIQRTEQGDSAMYLCASSTTWGGQYFGPGTRLTVT.

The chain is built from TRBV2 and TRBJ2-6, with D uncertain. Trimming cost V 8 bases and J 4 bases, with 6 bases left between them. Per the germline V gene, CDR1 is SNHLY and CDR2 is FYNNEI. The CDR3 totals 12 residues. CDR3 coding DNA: TGTGCCAGCTCTCAGGGGGCCAACGTCCTGACTTTC. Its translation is CASSQGANVLTF.

CDR3 amino acids: CASSPGLAENIQYF. The CDR3 DNA reads as TGTGCCAGCAGCCCCGGACTAGCGGAAAACATTCAGTACTTC. The chain combines TRBV7-2 with TRBJ2-4, with TRBD2 matching 10 bases. Trimming at V came to 5 bases and at J to 5 bases, leaving 3 bases not matched to a gene. Germline values: CDR1 SGHTA, CDR2 FQGNSA. The CDR3 covers 14 residues. Full variable domain (rest looked up from reference TRBV7-2 and TRBJ2-4): GAGVSQSPSNKVTEKGKDVELRCDPISGHTALYWYRQSLGQGLEFLIYFQGNSAPDKSGLPSDRFSAERTGGSVSTLTIQRTQQEDSAVYLCASSPGLAENIQYFGAGTRLSVL.

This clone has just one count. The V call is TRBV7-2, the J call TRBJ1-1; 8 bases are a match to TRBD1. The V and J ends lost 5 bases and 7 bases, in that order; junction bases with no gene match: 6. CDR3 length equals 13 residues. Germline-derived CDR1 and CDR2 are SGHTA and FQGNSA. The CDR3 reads CASSTDRAIEAFF. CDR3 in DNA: TGTGCCAGCAGCACGGACAGGGCGATTGAAGCTTTCTTT.

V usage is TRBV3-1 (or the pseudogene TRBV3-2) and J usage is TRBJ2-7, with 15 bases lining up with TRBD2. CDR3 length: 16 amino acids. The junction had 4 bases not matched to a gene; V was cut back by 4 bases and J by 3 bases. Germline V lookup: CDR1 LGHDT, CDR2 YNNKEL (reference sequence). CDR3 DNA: TGTGCCAGCAGCCTTGGGACTAGCGGGAGGCTCTACGAGCAGTACTTC. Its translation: CASSLGTSGRLYEQYF.

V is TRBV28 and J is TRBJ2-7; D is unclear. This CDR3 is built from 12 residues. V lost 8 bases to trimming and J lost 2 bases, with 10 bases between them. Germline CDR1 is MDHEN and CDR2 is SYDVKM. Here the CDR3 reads CASWQDTYEQYF. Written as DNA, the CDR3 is TGTGCCAGCTGGCAGGATACCTACGAGCAGTACTTC.

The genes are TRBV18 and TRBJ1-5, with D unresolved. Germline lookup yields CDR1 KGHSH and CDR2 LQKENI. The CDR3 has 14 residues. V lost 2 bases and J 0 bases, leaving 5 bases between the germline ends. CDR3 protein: CASSPSVSNQPQHF. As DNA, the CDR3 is TGTGCCAGCTCACCATCAGTTAGCAATCAGCCCCAGCATTTT.

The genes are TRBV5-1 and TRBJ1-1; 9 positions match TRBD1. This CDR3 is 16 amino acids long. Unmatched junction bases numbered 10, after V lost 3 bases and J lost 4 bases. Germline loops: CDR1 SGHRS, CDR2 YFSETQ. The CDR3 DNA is TGCGCCAGCAGCTCCCAGGGACAGGGTAGCCCCACTGAAGCTTTCTTT. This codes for CASSSQGQGSPTEAFF. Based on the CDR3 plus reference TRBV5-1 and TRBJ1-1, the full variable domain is KAGVTQTPRYLIKTRGQQVTLSCSPISGHRSVSWYQQTPGQGLQFLFEYFSETQRNKGNFPGRFSGRQFSNSRSEMNVSTLELGDSALYLCASSSQGQGSPTEAFFGQGTRLTVV.

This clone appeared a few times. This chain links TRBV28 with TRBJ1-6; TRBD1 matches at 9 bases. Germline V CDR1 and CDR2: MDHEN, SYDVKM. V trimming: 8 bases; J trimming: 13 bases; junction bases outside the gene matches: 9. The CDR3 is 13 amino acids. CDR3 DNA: TGTGCCAGCGGAGGGACAGGGTCTGTTCCCCTCCACTTT. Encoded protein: CASGGTGSVPLHF.

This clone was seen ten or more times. This CDR3 reads CASWGDSGIEQYF. The CDR3 DNA sequence: TGTGCCAGCTGGGGGGATAGCGGGATTGAGCAGTACTTC. V and J are TRBV2 and TRBJ2-7; the match to TRBD2 covers 8 bases. This CDR3 comprises 13 residues. Germline CDR1 and CDR2: SNHLY and FYNNEI. After removal of 8 bases from V and 7 bases from J, the junction contained 10 bases not matched to a gene.

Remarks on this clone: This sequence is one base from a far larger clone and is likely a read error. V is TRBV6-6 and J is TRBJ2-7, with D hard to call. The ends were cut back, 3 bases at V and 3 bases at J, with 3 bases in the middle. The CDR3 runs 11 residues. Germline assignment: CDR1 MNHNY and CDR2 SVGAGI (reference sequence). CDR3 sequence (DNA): TGTGCCAGCAGTTATATCTACGAGCAGTACTTC. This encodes CASSYIYEQYF.

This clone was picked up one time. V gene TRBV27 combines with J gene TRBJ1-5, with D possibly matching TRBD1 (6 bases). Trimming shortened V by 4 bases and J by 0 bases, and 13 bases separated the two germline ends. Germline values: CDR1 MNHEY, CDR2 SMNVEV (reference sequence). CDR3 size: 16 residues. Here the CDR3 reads CASSSSGTLSNQPQHF. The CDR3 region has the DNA TGTGCCAGCAGTTCATCCGGGACACTTAGCAATCAGCCCCAGCATTTT.

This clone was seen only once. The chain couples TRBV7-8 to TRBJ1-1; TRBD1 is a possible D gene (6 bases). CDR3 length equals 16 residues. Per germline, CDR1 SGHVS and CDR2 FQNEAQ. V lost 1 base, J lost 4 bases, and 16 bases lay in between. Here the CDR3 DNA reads TGTGCCAGCAGCTTAGACAGGGAGGGGAGGTTCACTGAAGCTTTCTTT. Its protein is CASSLDREGRFTEAFF.

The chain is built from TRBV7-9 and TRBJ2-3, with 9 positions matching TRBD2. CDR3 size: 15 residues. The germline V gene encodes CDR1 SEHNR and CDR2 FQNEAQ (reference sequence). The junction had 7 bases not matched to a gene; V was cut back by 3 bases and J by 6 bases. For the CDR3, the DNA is TGTGCCAGCAGCTTCGAAGCGGGAGGCCCCGATACGCAGTATTTT. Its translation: CASSFEAGGPDTQYF. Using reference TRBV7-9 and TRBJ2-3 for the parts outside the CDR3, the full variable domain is DTGVSQNPRHKITKRGQNVTFRCDPISEHNRLYWYRQTLGQGPEFLTYFQNEAQLEKSRLLSDRFSAERPKGSFSTLEIQRTEQGDSAMYLCASSFEAGGPDTQYFGPGTRLTVL.

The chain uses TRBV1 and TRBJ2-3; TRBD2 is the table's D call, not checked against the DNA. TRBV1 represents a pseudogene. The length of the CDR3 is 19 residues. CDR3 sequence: CTSSHFGTSGRVLTDTQYF. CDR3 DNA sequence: TGCACCAGCAGCCACTTCGGGACTAGCGGGAGGGTTTTGACAGATACGCAGTATTTT.

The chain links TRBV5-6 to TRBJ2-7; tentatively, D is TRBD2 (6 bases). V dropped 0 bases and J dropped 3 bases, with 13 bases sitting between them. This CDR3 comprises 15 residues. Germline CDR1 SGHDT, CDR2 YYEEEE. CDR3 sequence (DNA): TGTGCCAGCAGCTTGGCCATAAGGGGAGGCTACGAGCAGTACTTC. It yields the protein CASSLAIRGGYEQYF.

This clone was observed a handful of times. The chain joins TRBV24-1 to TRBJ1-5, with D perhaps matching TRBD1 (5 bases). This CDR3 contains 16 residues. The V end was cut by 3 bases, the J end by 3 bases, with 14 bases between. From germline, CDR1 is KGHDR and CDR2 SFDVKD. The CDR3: CATSDSAGRANQPQHF. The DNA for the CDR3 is TGTGCCACCAGTGATAGTGCAGGGAGGGCCAATCAGCCCCAGCATTTT.

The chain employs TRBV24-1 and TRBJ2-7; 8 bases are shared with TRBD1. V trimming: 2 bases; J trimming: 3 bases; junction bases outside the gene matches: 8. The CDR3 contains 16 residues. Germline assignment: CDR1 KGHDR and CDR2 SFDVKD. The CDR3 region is CATSDSRQGRIYEQYF. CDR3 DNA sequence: TGTGCCACCAGTGATTCGCGACAGGGGAGGATCTACGAGCAGTACTTC.